These T cell receptor beta chains were read from a single sample in a study of shared clonotypes between healthy human individuals. Generated by immunoSEQ multiplex PCR, the TCRdb table keeps only in-frame clones and is missing some. Among around 88,000 clones, 60% to 75% were seen once, and the ten largest hold approximately 50%. What was sequenced was memory CD8+ T cells sorted from blood. All receptors derive from a man under 40 in good health. CDR3s include the opening cysteine and the closing phenylalanine or tryptophan. A D gene is named only where the DNA matches it firmly. A clone size is listed for some rows: how often the clone was seen (once, few, many), or a class if it is expanded.

j_call | d_call | clone_size | v_call | cdr3_nt | cdr3_aa
TRBJ2-1 | TRBD2 | - | TRBV28 | TGTGCCAGCAGTTCCCGGGTAGCGGGATCCTACAATGAGCAGTTCTTC | CASSSRVAGSYNEQFF
TRBJ2-1 | - | - | TRBV4-1 | TGCGCCAGCAGCCAAGATCGGAGCGGTTCCTACAATGAGCAGTTCTTC | CASSQDRSGSYNEQFF
TRBJ1-5 | TRBD1 | - | TRBV19 | TGTGCCAGTAACGACAGGGTGATTCAGCCCCAGCATTTT | CASNDRVIQPQHF
TRBJ2-1 | TRBD1 | many | TRBV4-3 | TGCGCCAGCAGCCAGATGACAGGGAGCTCCTACAATGAGCAGTTCTTC | CASSQMTGSSYNEQFF
TRBJ1-5 | TRBD1 | - | TRBV7-8 | TGTGCCAGCAGCTTAGCGCGGACAGGGGGTCAGCCCCAGCATTTT | CASSLARTGGQPQHF
TRBJ2-7 | - | many | TRBV25-1 | TGTGCCAGCAGTGATAGGGGGGTAAGCTACGAGCAGTACTTC | CASSDRGVSYEQYF
TRBJ2-2 | - | many | TRBV6-4 | TGTGCCAGCAGTGACGGGAACACCGGGGAGCTGTTTTTT | CASSDGNTGELFF
TRBJ2-7 | - | - | TRBV18 | TGTGCCAGCTCACCACCCGGGGTGCCCGCCTACGAGCAGTACTTC | CASSPPGVPAYEQYF
TRBJ1-2 | - | few | TRBV10-2 | TGCGCCAGCAATAGCTATGGCTACACCTTC | CASNSYGYTF
TRBJ2-2 | - | few | TRBV14 | TGTGCCAGCAGCCAAGTGAGGGACACCGGGGAGCTGTTTTTT | CASSQVRDTGELFF
TRBJ2-1 | - | - | TRBV2 | TGTGCCAGCAGTGAACGATTGGTGGGTAAGCAGTTCTTC | CASSERLVGKQFF
TRBJ1-3 | TRBD1 | - | TRBV7-2 | TGTGCCAGCAGCCCTTGGGACAGCTCTGGAAACACCATATATTTT | CASSPWDSSGNTIYF
TRBJ2-2 | - | - | TRBV7-8 | TGTGCCAGCAGTCCTCCTGTCGGGGAGATAAACACCGGGGAGCTGTTTTTT | CASSPPVGEINTGELFF
TRBJ2-1 | - | few | TRBV7-9 | TGTGCCAGCAGCTTCAATGCGGTTGTCAATGAGCAGTTCTTC | CASSFNAVVNEQFF
TRBJ2-3 | - | - | TRBV6-6 | TGTGCCAGCAGCCTATTGACTATAACAGATACGCAGTATTTT | CASSLLTITDTQYF
TRBJ2-1 | - | - | TRBV11-3 | TGTGCCAGCAGCTTAGATGGGTGGGAGCAGTTCTTC | CASSLDGWEQFF
TRBJ2-3 | TRBD2 | once | TRBV9 | TGTGCCAGCAGCGTAGAGGGGAGGGCTAGCGGGAGGACTAGCACAGATACGCAGTATTTT | CASSVEGRASGRTSTDTQYF
TRBJ2-7 | - | - | TRBV7-2 | TGTGCCAGCAGCTTAGGGAACAGGGAATATGAGCAGTACTTC | CASSLGNREYEQYF
TRBJ2-1 | - | - | TRBV2 | TGTGCCTGTGGGATTGGGGCCAATGAGCAGTTCTTC | CACGIGANEQFF
TRBJ2-3 | - | - | TRBV19 | TGTGCCAGGCCAACTACACTTGCCCCCCCAGGGAGCGGTACGCAGTATTTT | CARPTTLAPPGSGTQYF
TRBJ1-1 | - | - | TRBV28 | TGTGCCAGCAGCCAGGACGTCACTGAAGCTTTCTTT | CASSQDVTEAFF
TRBJ2-3 | - | - | TRBV1 | TGCACCAGCAGCCAAGTTTTAAATAAACAGCGGGAGGGGGCAGATACGCAGTATTTT | CTSSQVLNKQREGADTQYF
TRBJ1-5 | TRBD1 | many | TRBV7-6 | TGTGCCAGCAGCCCTGGACAGGGGGCGACTCAGCCCCAGCATTTT | CASSPGQGATQPQHF
TRBJ2-1 | - | - | TRBV7-9 | TGTGCCAGCAGCATCCCCTCGGGTGAGCAGTTCTTC | CASSIPSGEQFF
TRBJ1-5 | - | - | TRBV20-1 | TGCAGTGCTAATCAGCCCCAGCATTTT | CSANQPQHF
TRBJ2-5 | - | - | TRBV30 | TGTGCCTGGAGTGTATGGGTAGAGACCCAGTACTTC | CAWSVWVETQYF
TRBJ1-1 | - | once | TRBV27 | TGTGCCAGCAGTTTACGAGGGGGGAACACTGAAGCTTTCTTT | CASSLRGGNTEAFF
TRBJ1-4 | - | - | TRBV10-2 | TGCGCCAGCAGTGAGTTTGGTCTGGGTGTAGGTGAAAAACTGTTTTTT | CASSEFGLGVGEKLFF
TRBJ2-3 | TRBD2 | - | TRBV30 | TGTGCCTTTAGCGGGAGGGCCAGAGATACGCAGTATTTT | CAFSGRARDTQYF
TRBJ2-5 | - | - | TRBV28 | TGTGCCAGCAGTTCTAGGGAGACCCAGTACTTC | CASSSRETQYF
TRBJ2-5 | - | - | TRBV7-8 | TGTGCCAGCAGCTTTGGCCACCAAGAGACCCAGTACTTC | CASSFGHQETQYF
TRBJ2-1 | TRBD2 | - | TRBV11-2 | TGTGCCAGCAGCTTAGATCGTGTGACTAGCGGGAGGTACAATGAGCAGTTCTTC | CASSLDRVTSGRYNEQFF
TRBJ1-2 | - | few | TRBV19 | TGTGCCAGTAGTATACAGCAATCCTATGGCTACACCTTC | CASSIQQSYGYTF
TRBJ1-1 | TRBD1 | few | TRBV15 | TGTGCCACCAGCAGAACCGGGACAGGGGAGACTGAAGCTTTCTTT | CATSRTGTGETEAFF
TRBJ2-4 | - | - | TRBV7-9 | TGTGCCAGCAGCCCCGAGGCCAAAAACATTCAGTACTTC | CASSPEAKNIQYF
TRBJ2-2 | - | - | TRBV27 | TGTGCCAGCAGTTTAAGATCCAGCAGGGTGGACACCGGGGAGCTGTTTTTT | CASSLRSSRVDTGELFF
TRBJ1-1 | - | many | TRBV6-5 | TGTGCCAGCAGCCGACAGACCGGTGGTGAAGCTTTCTTT | CASSRQTGGEAFF
TRBJ1-5 | TRBD1 | - | TRBV10-2 | TGCGCCAGCAGGGGGGACAGGGTTCAGCCCCAGCATTTT | CASRGDRVQPQHF
TRBJ2-7 | - | few | TRBV11-2 | TGTGCCAGCAGCTCCCCCACGGACGAGCAGTACTTC | CASSSPTDEQYF
TRBJ2-1 | - | - | TRBV29-1 | TGCAGCGTTGAGATCAGTAGGTCTAGCTGGGGGGAATACAATGAGCAGTTCTTC | CSVEISRSSWGEYNEQFF
TRBJ2-7 | - | - | TRBV2 | TGTGCCTCCCCGTCGGGGGACGAGCAGTACTTC | CASPSGDEQYF
TRBJ2-2 | - | - | TRBV19 | TGTGCCAGTAGCGTTCGAGGGCCGCCGAACACCGGGGAGCTGTTTTTT | CASSVRGPPNTGELFF
TRBJ2-3 | - | many | TRBV19 | TGTGCCAGTAGTACGTTGACTAGCACAGATACGCAGTATTTT | CASSTLTSTDTQYF
TRBJ2-1 | - | - | TRBV5-1 | TGCGCCAGCAGCTTGGGCAACCCCTACAATGAGCAGTTCTTC | CASSLGNPYNEQFF
TRBJ2-2 | - | - | TRBV19 | TGTGCCAGTAGGCGAGGACTGGGCGGGGAGCTGTTTTTT | CASRRGLGGELFF
TRBJ1-3 | - | - | TRBV27 | TGTGCCAGCAGTGGGCTAGGTCCGGGGGACACCATATATTTT | CASSGLGPGDTIYF
TRBJ2-1 | - | - | TRBV2 | TGTGCCAGCAGAGAACAGCGGTCCTCCTACAATGAGCAGTTCTTC | CASREQRSSYNEQFF
TRBJ2-7 | - | - | TRBV7-3 | TGTGCCAGCAGCCCGGCCTTGAGCTACGAGCAGTACTTC | CASSPALSYEQYF
TRBJ2-7 | TRBD1 | few | TRBV7-9 | TGTGCCAGCAGCCTGACAGGGGTGGACTACGAGCAGTACTTC | CASSLTGVDYEQYF
TRBJ2-7 | TRBD2 | once | TRBV4-1 | TGCGCCAGCAGCCAAGAACCGGGACTAGCGGTGTACGAGCAGTACTTC | CASSQEPGLAVYEQYF
TRBJ2-7 | TRBD1 | many | TRBV4-2 | TGTGCCAGCAGCCCCCTCTCCGGGACAGGGTTCTACGAGCAGTACTTC | CASSPLSGTGFYEQYF